Below, 5 T cell receptor beta chains from the same sample are listed, as sequenced in a study of shared clonotypes between healthy human individuals. Sequencing was performed with immunoSEQ multiplex PCR; in TCRdb, only in-frame clones are kept and a portion is missing. The profile shows around 1.1 million clones, 70% to 80% of them singletons. The sequenced material came from memory CD4+ T cells from PBMCs. This sample's subset: CD45RA-negative fraction. The receptor set was obtained from a young man in good health. Some clones in this sample may be carry-over from other donors' samples.

V gene TRBV6-5 combines with J gene TRBJ2-7; 8 nucleotides align to TRBD1. The length of the CDR3 is 14 residues. The V gene's germline CDR1 is MNHEY and CDR2 SVGAGI. V trimming: 2 bases; J trimming: 3 bases; junction bases outside the gene matches: 3. The CDR3 here is CASSYRGQDYEQYF. CDR3 in DNA: TGTGCCAGCAGTTACAGGGGACAGGACTACGAGCAGTACTTC.

The table lists this clone with a few counts. The same CDR3 also results from other DNA sequences found in this sample. The chain couples TRBV29-1 to TRBJ1-1; 10 nucleotides match TRBD1. CDR3 length equals 13 residues. Germline V gene data show CDR1 as SQVTM and CDR2 as ANQGSEA. V gave up 7 bases and J gave up 0 bases; unmatched junction bases: 2. CDR3 protein: CSAGQGMNTEAFF. In DNA form, the CDR3 reads TGCAGCGCGGGACAGGGGATGAACACTGAAGCTTTCTTT.

This chain joins TRBV10-3 and TRBJ1-3; a weak D match, TRBD1 (5 bases). There are 16 residues in the CDR3. Trimming removed 4 bases at V and 6 bases at J, with 19 bases between. CDR1 is ENHRY and CDR2 is SYGVKD in the germline V gene. The DNA for the CDR3 is TGTGCCATCAGTGGCCTACAGGAGTCGGGGGAAAACACCATATATTTT. It encodes CAISGLQESGENTIYF.

This CDR3 reads CASSLADGQPQHF. The CDR3 nucleotides read TGTGCCAGCAGCTTAGCAGATGGTCAGCCCCAGCATTTT. The chain recombines TRBV7-2 with TRBJ1-5, with no clear D. This CDR3 contains 13 residues. Germline assignment: CDR1 SGHTA and CDR2 FQGNSA. The germline V and J ends were trimmed by 0 bases and 6 bases, with 6 bases remaining between them.

The chain carries TRBV2 and TRBJ1-1; no definite D call. Trimming left V 7 bases short and J 3 bases short, with 6 bases between. This CDR3 is built from 11 residues. The germline V gene has CDR1 SNHLY and CDR2 FYNNEI. The CDR3 bases are TGTGCCAGCATATATGACACTGAAGCTTTCTTT. Its translation is CASIYDTEAFF. Full variable domain (missing parts from reference TRBV2 and TRBJ1-1): EPEVTQTPSHQVTQMGQEVILRCVPISNHLYFYWYRQILGQKVEFLVSFYNNEISEKSEIFDDQFSVERPDGSNFTLKIRSTKLEDSAMYFCASIYDTEAFFGQGTRLTVV.